This passage covers 16 T cell receptor beta chains from one sample sequenced in a study of regulatory T cells in long-lasting Graves disease. Time point given: newly diagnosed GD, antithyroid drugs for less than 3 months. The authors made the TCR library using RNA they extracted from PBMCs. Library construction for TCR beta used iRepertoire HTBI primers and Arm-PCR of CDR3 regions. TCRdb reprocessed the multiplex PCR reads with MiXCR, giving one entry per CDR3 protein. The sample shows around 500,000 distinct CDR3 sequences, roughly 14% of them seen only once. The same specimen was also included in a second study, on T cells in Graves' hyperthyroidism and ophthalmopathy.

The specimen comprised peripheral blood mononuclear cells (PBMCs), sampled at new diagnosis, from a patient treated with antithyroid drugs. The receptors here all came from a young man with Graves disease.

This clonotype showed up many times. Written as DNA, the CDR3 is TGCAGCGTTGATTGGGACGGACTAGCGTACTACAATGAGCAGTTCTTC. As protein: CSVDWDGLAYYNEQFF. V is TRBV29-1 and J is TRBJ2-1, with TRBD2 matching 9 bases. The CDR3 covers 16 residues. The V gene's germline CDR1 is SQVTM and CDR2 ANQGSEA. The V and J ends lost 3 bases and 3 bases, in that order; junction bases with no gene match: 9.

For this clonotype: This may be a read error, as it is one base from a much larger clone. The rearrangement joins TRBV18 to TRBJ2-7; D not certain. Trimming took off 2 bases at V and 3 bases at J, with 11 bases between the two ends. The CDR3 has 14 amino acids. Germline assignment: CDR1 KGHSH and CDR2 LQKENI. The CDR3 sequence is CASSPSQPLYEQYF. CDR3 coding DNA: TGTGCCAGCTCACCAAGCCAGCCCCTCTACGAGCAGTACTTC.

This clonotype was recorded at least ten times. The J gene is TRBJ2-7, the V gene TRBV11-3; D possibly corresponds to TRBD1 (6 bases). This CDR3 comprises 15 residues. The V end lost 1 base, the J end lost 2 bases, and 12 bases lay between the germline ends. Germline lookup yields CDR1 SGHNT and CDR2 YENEEA. The CDR3 DNA reads TGTGCCAGCAGCTTAGCCCCAGGGGAGACCTACGAGCAGTACTTC. Its translation is CASSLAPGETYEQYF.

In regard to this clonotype: A far larger clone is a single base away, which makes a read error likely. The conserved final phenylalanine or tryptophan is absent from the CDR3, which likely points to a read error. The rearrangement links TRBV27 to TRBJ2-7, with unresolved D. The CDR3 consists of 11 residues. The V end lost 4 bases, the J end lost 3 bases, and 4 bases lay between the germline ends. The germline CDR1 and CDR2 sequences are MNHEY and SMNVEV (reference sequence). CDR3 protein: CASSWGYEQYS. CDR3 nucleotides: TGTGCCAGCAGTTGGGGCTACGAGCAGTACTCC.

The table lists this clonotype with many counts. V gene TRBV12-3 or TRBV12-4 combines with J gene TRBJ2-1; 16 positions match TRBD2. The V gene end was trimmed by 2 bases and the J gene end by 8 bases; junction bases not matched to a gene: 6. The CDR3 sequence is 17 residues long. The CDR3 nucleotides are TGTGCCAGCAGTTTAAACTTGGGACTAGCGGGGGGGGATGAGCAGTTCTTC. This gives the protein CASSLNLGLAGGDEQFF.

The J gene is TRBJ2-2, the V gene TRBV28; D is tentatively TRBD1 or TRBD2 (6 bases each). The CDR3 has 16 residues. Germline assignment: CDR1 MDHEN and CDR2 SYDVKM. The V gene lost 7 bases and the J gene lost 3 bases, with 18 bases spanning the gap. Written as DNA, the CDR3 is TGTGCCAGCAACGAAGGAGGGGGTGCCTACACCGGGGAGCTGTTTTTT. It encodes CASNEGGGAYTGELFF.

As to this clonotype: This may stem from a read error, because a much larger clone lies one nucleotide away. The chain links TRBV29-1 to TRBJ1-2; D may be TRBD1 (5 bases). The CDR3 is made up of 15 amino acids. CDR1 is SQVTM and CDR2 is ANQGSEA in the germline V gene. Trimming cost V 3 bases and J 1 base, with 15 bases left between them. The CDR3 protein is CSVDQGTRLNYGYTF. The CDR3 DNA follows: TGCAGCGTTGACCAGGGCACCCGACTTAACTATGGCTACACCTTC.

This clonotype was seen repeatedly, ten times or more. The chain is built from TRBV5-1 and TRBJ2-7; 10 positions match TRBD1. The junction had 7 bases not matched to a gene; V was cut back by 4 bases and J by 9 bases. This CDR3 spans 13 amino acids. CDR1 and CDR2 from the germline V gene are SGHRS and YFSETQ. In nucleotides, the CDR3 is TGCGCCAGCAGCCCCGGGACAGGGGAGTTGCAGTACTTC. It is translated as CASSPGTGELQYF.

Ten or more counts support this clonotype. V and J are TRBV29-1 and TRBJ2-7; D uncertain. Trimming removed 1 base at V and 6 bases at J, with 13 bases between. This CDR3 is 13 amino acids long. Germline V CDR1 and CDR2: SQVTM, ANQGSEA. The CDR3 sequence is CSVEGAGLGEQYF. CDR3 sequence (DNA): TGCAGCGTTGAAGGGGCAGGTCTGGGCGAGCAGTACTTC.

This clonotype was found a few times. The chain carries TRBV7-9 and TRBJ1-5, with 7 bases matching TRBD1. V dropped 5 bases and J dropped 0; count of bases not matched to a gene: 7. The CDR3 has 16 residues. Germline-derived CDR1 and CDR2 are SEHNR and FQNEAQ (reference sequence). The CDR3 sequence: CASSTDRDFSNQPQHF. The CDR3 DNA reads TGTGCCAGCAGCACCGACAGGGACTTTAGCAATCAGCCCCAGCATTTT. Full variable domain (remainder filled in from reference TRBV7-9 and TRBJ1-5): DTGVSQNPRHKITKRGQNVTFRCDPISEHNRLYWYRQTLGQGPEFLTYFQNEAQLEKSRLLSDRFSAERPKGSFSTLEIQRTEQGDSAMYLCASSTDRDFSNQPQHFGDGTRLSIL.

Many counts were recorded for this clonotype. The V and J genes are TRBV12-3 or TRBV12-4 and TRBJ2-1, with 7 bases fitting TRBD2. J lost 2 bases, V lost 3 bases, and 4 bases had no gene match. The CDR3 length is 15 residues. As DNA, the CDR3 is TGTGCCAGCAGTTTGGCGACTAGCCCCTACAATGAGCAGTTCTTC. Residues: CASSLATSPYNEQFF.

There are a few counts of this clonotype. The chain has TRBV9 and TRBJ1-2, with 9 bases fitting TRBD1. Germline V gives CDR1 SGDLS, CDR2 YYNGEE. The CDR3 length is 17 residues. Trimming cost V 2 bases and J 0 bases; bases outside gene matches: 8. The CDR3 DNA sequence: TGTGCCAGCAGCGTTGGGGACAGGGAAGGATCTAACTATGGCTACACCTTC. It encodes CASSVGDREGSNYGYTF.

The chain combines TRBV28 with TRBJ2-3; 14 nucleotides match TRBD2. The germline CDR1 and CDR2 sequences are MDHEN and SYDVKM. The CDR3 totals 16 residues. With V trimmed by 6 bases and J by 3 bases, 5 bases remained unmatched. The CDR3 protein is CASRGTSGRRTDTQYF. The DNA of the CDR3 is TGTGCCAGCAGAGGGACTAGCGGGAGAAGGACAGATACGCAGTATTTT.

This clonotype was detected only a few times. The chain is built from TRBV2 and TRBJ2-6; a possible D gene is TRBD1 (6 bases). V lost 3 bases, J lost 4 bases, and 13 bases lay in between. The V gene's germline CDR1 is SNHLY and CDR2 FYNNEI. The CDR3 runs to 16 residues. The CDR3 spells CASSDLTGRGANVLTF. The CDR3 DNA reads TGTGCCAGCAGTGACCTTACAGGGAGAGGGGCCAACGTCCTGACTTTC.

This clonotype has a count of ten or more. The CDR3 coding sequence is TGTGCCAGCAGCTTAAATCTACTCCATGACTACGAGCAGTACTTC. Its protein product is CASSLNLLHDYEQYF. V and J are TRBV11-2 and TRBJ2-7; D gene unclear. The germline V gene has CDR1 SGHAT and CDR2 FQNNGV. The CDR3 contains 15 residues. The V and J ends lost 2 bases and 3 bases respectively, with 14 bases between them.

This clonotype showed up many times. V is TRBV2 and J is TRBJ2-1; D is unclear. CDR1 and CDR2 from the germline V gene are SNHLY and FYNNEI. CDR3 length: 13 amino acids. Trimming took off 8 bases at V and 5 bases at J, with 13 bases between the two ends. The chain's CDR3 is CASLVRLNNEQFF. CDR3 in DNA: TGTGCCAGCCTGGTAAGGCTCAACAATGAGCAGTTCTTC.